The present entry profiles one TCR beta chain with its context. These data come from a study of breast tumors, draining lymph nodes, adjacent tissues. V shed 2 bases and J 6 bases; nucleotides not matched to a gene: 17. Germline CDR1 is SGHNT and CDR2 is YENEEA. The CDR3 totals 18 residues. TCRdb passed the multiplex PCR reads through MiXCR, listing each CDR3 protein once. The sample includes 150,000 to 200,000 distinct CDR3 sequences, roughly 35% of them seen just once. Breast cancer patients provided tissue from their axillary draining lymph nodes. Sequencing was carried out using axillary lymph node tissue. The V gene is TRBV11-3, the J gene TRBJ2-3; 7 positions agree with TRBD2. The TCR sequence derives from a female donor with breast cancer. Some clones in this sample may be carry-over from other donors' samples. Here the CDR3 reads CASSLTSGFGTGGDTQYF. In DNA, the CDR3 is TGTGCCAGCAGCTTAACTTCGGGGTTTGGCACCGGGGGGGATACGCAGTATTTT.